Listed here are 9 T cell receptor beta chains from one sample, sequenced in a study of cytomegalovirus exposure and HLA in healthy donors. The study ran its PCR with 60 Vbeta and 13 Jbeta primers. Method: immunoSEQ multiplex PCR; TCRdb's copy keeps in-frame clones and lacks some. The sample contains about 160,000 clones, approximately 78% of which appear only once. The specimen was PBMCs. Receptor source: a girl aged 2-10 years in good health and CMV-seropositive.

The chain employs TRBV30 and TRBJ2-7; no clear D gene. Germline V CDR1 and CDR2: GTSNPN, SVGIG (reference sequence). The V end was cut by 2 bases, the J end by 4 bases, with 6 bases between. The CDR3 length is 11 residues. CDR3 residues: CAWSTAYEQYF. The CDR3 coding sequence is TGTGCCTGGAGTACAGCATACGAGCAGTACTTC.

This chain uses TRBV4-1 with TRBJ2-1; possibly TRBD2 for D (5 bases). The CDR3 runs to 17 residues. Germline V gene lookup returns CDR1 MGHRA and CDR2 YSYEKL. With 3 bases removed from V and 0 bases from J, the gap between germline ends came to 15 bases. In nucleotides, the CDR3 is TGCGCCAGCAGCCACCCTTCAAGCGGATTCTCCTACAATGAGCAGTTCTTC. Its protein product is CASSHPSSGFSYNEQFF.

The gene calls are TRBV30 and TRBJ2-7; D not certain. There are 11 residues in the CDR3. Trimming took off 5 bases at V and 1 base at J, with 6 bases between the two ends. Germline V gene data show CDR1 as GTSNPN and CDR2 as SVGIG (reference sequence). The CDR3 region is CAWGESYEQYF. As DNA, the CDR3 is TGTGCCTGGGGAGAGTCCTACGAGCAGTACTTC.

This clone has only one observation. The chain has TRBV9 and TRBJ2-5, with 8 bases lining up with TRBD2. Trimming took 0 bases from V and 0 from J; bases not matched to a gene: 4. CDR3 size: 16 residues. CDR1 and CDR2 (germline): SGDLS, YYNGEE. The CDR3 sequence is CASSVEAGVYQETQYF. The DNA for the CDR3 is TGTGCCAGCAGCGTAGAAGCGGGAGTATACCAAGAGACCCAGTACTTC.

A single count supports this clone. The CDR3 region has the DNA TGCAGCGGTGGACTAGCGGGAGTTGGAGATACGCAGTATTTT. It translates to CSGGLAGVGDTQYF. This chain uses TRBV29-1 with TRBJ2-3, with 13 bases lining up with TRBD2. The germline V gene has CDR1 SQVTM and CDR2 ANQGSEA. J was trimmed by 5 bases and V by 7 bases; bases with no gene match: 6. The CDR3 consists of 14 residues.

This chain links TRBV19 with TRBJ1-5; no firm D call. Trimming took off 0 bases at V and 5 bases at J, with 5 bases between the two ends. The germline V gene has CDR1 LNHDA and CDR2 SQIVND (reference sequence). The CDR3 is 13 amino acids. This CDR3 is CASSIDPDQPQHF. The CDR3 DNA is TGTGCCAGTAGTATAGATCCTGATCAGCCCCAGCATTTT.

V and J are TRBV28 and TRBJ2-2; no definite D call. V lost 6 bases and J lost 6, with 11 bases in between. CDR3 length: 13 amino acids. In germline, CDR1 is MDHEN, CDR2 SYDVKM. CDR3 amino acids: CASSPNWPGELFF. CDR3 coding DNA: TGTGCCAGCAGCCCAAATTGGCCCGGGGAGCTGTTTTTT.

This clone was detected only once. The chain links TRBV4-1 to TRBJ1-2; TRBD1 might be the D (5 bases). The V gene's germline CDR1 is MGHRA and CDR2 YSYEKL. The CDR3 is 14 residues long. The V end was cut by 1 base, the J end by 5 bases, with 11 bases between. CDR3 region: CASSQGRGRYGYTF. The DNA of the CDR3 is TGCGCCAGCAGCCAAGGACGGGGGAGATATGGCTACACCTTC.

The chain recombines TRBV5-8 with TRBJ2-3; perhaps TRBD2 as D (5 bases). CDR3 length: 17 residues. CDR1 is SGHTS, CDR2 YDEGEE, per germline. V lost 3 bases and J lost 1, with 18 bases in between. CDR3 bases: TGTGCCAGCAGCTCATCGAACGGACTCTTAGGCACAGATACGCAGTATTTT. This gives the protein CASSSSNGLLGTDTQYF.